This is a list of T cell receptor beta chains from one sample in a study of T cell repertoires in cytomegalovirus infection. For these receptors, no antigen is known. Via MiXCR, TCRdb re-called the reads, giving one row per CDR3 protein. Here the sample spans about 400,000 distinct CDR3 sequences, roughly a third being singletons. The specimen comprised cultured PBMCs, sampled from culture after CMV antigen stimulation. The receptors here all came from a human donor in good health (CMV status not recorded). Some clones in this sample may be carry-over from other donors' samples. The CDR3 runs from the conserved cysteine through the conserved F or W. D genes are given only for firm matches. Rows may omit the clone size; those that give it use once, few, many or a size class.

J gene	D gene	V gene	clone size	CDR3 DNA	CDR3 protein
TRBJ2-7	.	TRBV6-2/TRBV6-3	few	TGTGCCAGCAGTTACTTCCATACCGGCTACGAGCAGTACTTC	CASSYFHTGYEQYF
TRBJ2-1	TRBD2	TRBV7-2	.	TGTGCCAGCAGCACGGGACTAGCCAAACGCAATGAGCAGTTCTTC	CASSTGLAKRNEQFF
TRBJ1-5	.	TRBV20-1	.	TGCAGTGCTACACAGTTTAAGGCCAATCAGCCCCAGCATTTT	CSATQFKANQPQHF
TRBJ1-5	TRBD1	TRBV19	.	TGTGCCATCGGGACAGGGGCCGATCAGCCCCAGCATTTT	CAIGTGADQPQHF
TRBJ2-1	.	TRBV24-1	.	TGTGCCACCAGTGATCCGGCTGTGGACAATGAGCAGTTCTTC	CATSDPAVDNEQFF
TRBJ2-3	.	TRBV19	.	TGTGCCAGCCTGAGCGAGGCCTTATCCACAGATACGCAGTATTTT	CASLSEALSTDTQYF
TRBJ2-1	TRBD2	TRBV19	few	TGTGCCATTACTATAGCGGGAGGGTACAATGAGCAGTTCTTC	CAITIAGGYNEQFF
TRBJ2-7	.	TRBV7-2	.	TGTGCCAGCAGCACTAATTCCGGGACCAACTCCTACGAGCAGTACTTC	CASSTNSGTNSYEQYF
TRBJ1-2	.	TRBV6-2/TRBV6-3	.	TGTGCCAGCAGTATAACCCGGAGTGGAGACTATGGCTACACCTTC	CASSITRSGDYGYTF
TRBJ1-1	.	TRBV6-2/TRBV6-3	.	TGTGCCAGCAGCGCCCCCTCCGGGAAATTGAACACTGAAGCTTTCTTT	CASSAPSGKLNTEAFF
TRBJ1-2	.	TRBV4-1	.	TGCGCCAGCAGCCACACCTGGGGGTATTATGGCTACACCTTC	CASSHTWGYYGYTF
TRBJ2-1	.	TRBV2	few	TGTGCCAGCAGCAGTATGGGACGGAGAATGAGACAGTTCTTC	CASSSMGRRMRQFF
TRBJ2-5	.	TRBV4-1	few	TGCGCCAGCAGCCAAGATTGGCCGAAACCGGGGACCCAGTACTTC	CASSQDWPKPGTQYF
TRBJ2-4	.	TRBV4-3	.	TGCGCCAGCAGCCAAGAGATAGCCAAAAACATTCAGTACTTC	CASSQEIAKNIQYF
TRBJ2-3	TRBD1	TRBV4-1	.	TGCGCCAGCAGCCAAGGGACAGGGTTTTTTCAGGATACGCAGTATTTT	CASSQGTGFFQDTQYF